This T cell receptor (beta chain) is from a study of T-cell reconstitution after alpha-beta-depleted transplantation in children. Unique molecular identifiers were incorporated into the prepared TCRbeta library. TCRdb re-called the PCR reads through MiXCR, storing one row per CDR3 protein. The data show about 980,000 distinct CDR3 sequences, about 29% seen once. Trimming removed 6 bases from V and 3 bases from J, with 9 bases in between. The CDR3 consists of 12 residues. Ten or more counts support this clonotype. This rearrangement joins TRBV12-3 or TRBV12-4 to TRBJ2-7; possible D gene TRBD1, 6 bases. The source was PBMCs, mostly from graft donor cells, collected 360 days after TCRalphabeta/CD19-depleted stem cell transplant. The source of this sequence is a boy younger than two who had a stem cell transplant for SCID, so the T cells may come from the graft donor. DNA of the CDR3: TGTGCCAGCAGCCCCAGGGGCTACGAGCAGTACTTC. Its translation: CASSPRGYEQYF.